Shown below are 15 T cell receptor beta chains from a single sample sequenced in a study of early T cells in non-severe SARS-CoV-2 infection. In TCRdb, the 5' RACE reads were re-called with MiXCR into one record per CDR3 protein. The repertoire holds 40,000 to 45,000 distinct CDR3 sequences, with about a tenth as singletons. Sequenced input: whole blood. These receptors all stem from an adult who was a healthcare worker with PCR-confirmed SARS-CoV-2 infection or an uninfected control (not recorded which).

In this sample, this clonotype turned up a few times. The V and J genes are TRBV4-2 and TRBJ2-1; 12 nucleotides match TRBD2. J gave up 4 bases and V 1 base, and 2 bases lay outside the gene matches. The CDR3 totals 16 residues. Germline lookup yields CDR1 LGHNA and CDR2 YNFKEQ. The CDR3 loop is CASSQASGGVYNEQFF. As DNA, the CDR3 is TGTGCCAGCAGCCAAGCTAGCGGGGGGGTATACAATGAGCAGTTCTTC.

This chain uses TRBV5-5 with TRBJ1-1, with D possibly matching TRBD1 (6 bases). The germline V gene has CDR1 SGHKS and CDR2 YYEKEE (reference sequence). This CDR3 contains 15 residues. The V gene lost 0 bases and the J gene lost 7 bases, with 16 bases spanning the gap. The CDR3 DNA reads TGTGCCAGCAGCTTGGCCGCGCGGACAGAGTATGAAGCTTTCTTT. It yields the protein CASSLAARTEYEAFF.

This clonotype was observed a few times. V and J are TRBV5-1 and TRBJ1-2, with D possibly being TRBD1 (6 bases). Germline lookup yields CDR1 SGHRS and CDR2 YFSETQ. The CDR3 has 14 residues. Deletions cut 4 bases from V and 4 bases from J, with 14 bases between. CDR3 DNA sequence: TGCGCCAGCAGCCAGGAACAGGGAGCCTATGGCTACACCTTC. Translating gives CASSQEQGAYGYTF.

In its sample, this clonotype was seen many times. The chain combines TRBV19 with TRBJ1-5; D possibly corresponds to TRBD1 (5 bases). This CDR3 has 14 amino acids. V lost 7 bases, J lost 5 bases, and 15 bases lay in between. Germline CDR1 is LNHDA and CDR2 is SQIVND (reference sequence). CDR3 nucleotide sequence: TGTGCCAGTACCCCAGACAGCGTCTATCAGCCCCAGCATTTT. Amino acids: CASTPDSVYQPQHF.

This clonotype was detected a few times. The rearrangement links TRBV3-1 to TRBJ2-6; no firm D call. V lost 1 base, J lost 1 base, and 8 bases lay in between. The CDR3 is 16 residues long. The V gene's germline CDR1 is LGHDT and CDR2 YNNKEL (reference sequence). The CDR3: CASSQVPSSGANVLTF. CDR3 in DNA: TGTGCCAGCAGCCAAGTTCCTAGTTCTGGGGCCAACGTCCTGACTTTC.

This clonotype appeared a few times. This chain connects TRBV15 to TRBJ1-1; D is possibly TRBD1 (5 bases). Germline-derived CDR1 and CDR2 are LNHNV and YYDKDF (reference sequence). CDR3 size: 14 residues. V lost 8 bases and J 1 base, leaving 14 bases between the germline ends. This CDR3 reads CATGVGAGNTEAFF. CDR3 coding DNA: TGTGCCACCGGCGTAGGGGCTGGGAACACTGAAGCTTTCTTT. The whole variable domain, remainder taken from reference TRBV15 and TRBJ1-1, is DAMVIQNPRYQVTQFGKPVTLSCSQTLNHNVMYWYQQKSSQAPKLLFHYYDKDFNNEADTPDNFQSRRPNTSFCFLDIRSPGLGDTAMYLCATGVGAGNTEAFFGQGTRLTVV.

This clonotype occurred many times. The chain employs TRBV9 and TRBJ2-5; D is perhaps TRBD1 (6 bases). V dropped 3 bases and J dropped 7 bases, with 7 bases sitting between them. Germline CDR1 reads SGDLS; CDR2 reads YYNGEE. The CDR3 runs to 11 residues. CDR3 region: CASSAQGTQYF. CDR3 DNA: TGTGCCAGCAGCGCACAGGGGACCCAGTACTTC. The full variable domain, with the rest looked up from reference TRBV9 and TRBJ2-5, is DSGVTQTPKHLITATGQRVTLRCSPRSGDLSVYWYQQSLDQGLQFLIQYYNGEERAKGNILERFSAQQFPDLHSELNLSSLELGDSALYFCASSAQGTQYFGPGTRLLVL.

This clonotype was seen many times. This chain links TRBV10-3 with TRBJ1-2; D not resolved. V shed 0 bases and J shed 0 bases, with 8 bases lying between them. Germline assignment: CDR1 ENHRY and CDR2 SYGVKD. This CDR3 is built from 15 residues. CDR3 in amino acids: CAISESPGANYGYTF. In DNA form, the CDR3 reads TGTGCCATCAGTGAGTCACCGGGAGCTAACTATGGCTACACCTTC.

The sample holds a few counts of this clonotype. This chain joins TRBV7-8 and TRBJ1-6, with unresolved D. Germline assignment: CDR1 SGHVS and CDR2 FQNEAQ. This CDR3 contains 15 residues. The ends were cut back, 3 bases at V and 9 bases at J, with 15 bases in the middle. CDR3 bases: TGTGCCAGCAGCTTGCAGTCCGGGGTTGGTTCACCCCTCCACTTT. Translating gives CASSLQSGVGSPLHF.

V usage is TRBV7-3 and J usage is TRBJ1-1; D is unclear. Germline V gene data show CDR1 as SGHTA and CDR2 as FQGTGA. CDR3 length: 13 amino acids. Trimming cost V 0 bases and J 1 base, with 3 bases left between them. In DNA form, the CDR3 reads TGTGCCAGCAGCTTAACCAGGAACACTGAAGCTTTCTTT. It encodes CASSLTRNTEAFF.

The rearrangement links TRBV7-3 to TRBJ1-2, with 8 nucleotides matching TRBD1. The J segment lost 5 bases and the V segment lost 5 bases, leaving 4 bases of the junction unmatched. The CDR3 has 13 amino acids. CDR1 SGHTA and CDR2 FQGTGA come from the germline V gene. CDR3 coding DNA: TGTGCCAGCAGCCTCCGGACAGGGTATGGCTACACCTTC. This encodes CASSLRTGYGYTF. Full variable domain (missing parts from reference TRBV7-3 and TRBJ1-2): GAGVSQTPSNKVTEKGKYVELRCDPISGHTALYWYRQSLGQGPEFLIYFQGTGAADDSGLPNDRFFAVRPEGSVSTLKIQRTERGDSAVYLCASSLRTGYGYTFGSGTRLTVV.

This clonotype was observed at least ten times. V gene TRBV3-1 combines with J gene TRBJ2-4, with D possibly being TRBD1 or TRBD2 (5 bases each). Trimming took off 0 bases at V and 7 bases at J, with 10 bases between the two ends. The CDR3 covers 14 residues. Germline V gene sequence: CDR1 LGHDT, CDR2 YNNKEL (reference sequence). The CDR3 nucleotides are TGTGCCAGCAGCCAAGAGGGACGGAGCAACATTCAGTACTTC. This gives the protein CASSQEGRSNIQYF.

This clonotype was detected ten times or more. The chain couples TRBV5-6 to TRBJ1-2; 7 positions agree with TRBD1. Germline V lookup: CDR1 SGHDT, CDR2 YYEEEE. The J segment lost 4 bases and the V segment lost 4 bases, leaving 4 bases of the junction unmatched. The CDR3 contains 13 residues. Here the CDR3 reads CASSTGQVYGYTF. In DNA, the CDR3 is TGTGCCAGCAGCACAGGACAGGTCTATGGCTACACCTTC.

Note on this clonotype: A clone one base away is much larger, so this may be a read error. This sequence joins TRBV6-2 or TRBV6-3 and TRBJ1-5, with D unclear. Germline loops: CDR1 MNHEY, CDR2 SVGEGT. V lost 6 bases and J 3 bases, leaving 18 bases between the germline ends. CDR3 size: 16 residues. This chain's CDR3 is CASRSRGPYINQPQHF. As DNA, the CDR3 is TGTGCCAGCAGGAGCCGTGGTCCCTATATCAATCAGCCCCAGCATTTT.

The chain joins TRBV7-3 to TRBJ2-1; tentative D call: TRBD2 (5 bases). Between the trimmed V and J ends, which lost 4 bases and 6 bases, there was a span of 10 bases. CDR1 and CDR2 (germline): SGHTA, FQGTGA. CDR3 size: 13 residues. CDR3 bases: TGTGCCAGCAGCTACCCGGACTCCAATGAGCAGTTCTTC. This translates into CASSYPDSNEQFF.